Detailed here is one T cell receptor (beta chain). Method: immunoSEQ multiplex PCR; TCRdb's copy keeps in-frame clones and lacks some. Of millions of clones detected, 85% to 95% appear once; the ten largest clones hold around 0.14%. This entry is derived from a study of shared clonotypes between healthy human individuals. V lost 2 bases to trimming and J lost 4 bases, with 12 bases between them. The CDR3 has 15 residues. CDR1 and CDR2 (germline): MNHNY, SVGAGI (reference sequence). The source material was naive CD4+ T cells sorted from blood. The sample's subset: CD45RA+ positively selected. This sequence was found in a man between 18 and 29 years old in good health. The genes are TRBV6-6 and TRBJ2-1; no definite D call. The CDR3 bases are TGTGCCAGCAGTTACACCCTGAGATCATACAATGAGCAGTTCTTC. The encoded protein is CASSYTLRSYNEQFF.